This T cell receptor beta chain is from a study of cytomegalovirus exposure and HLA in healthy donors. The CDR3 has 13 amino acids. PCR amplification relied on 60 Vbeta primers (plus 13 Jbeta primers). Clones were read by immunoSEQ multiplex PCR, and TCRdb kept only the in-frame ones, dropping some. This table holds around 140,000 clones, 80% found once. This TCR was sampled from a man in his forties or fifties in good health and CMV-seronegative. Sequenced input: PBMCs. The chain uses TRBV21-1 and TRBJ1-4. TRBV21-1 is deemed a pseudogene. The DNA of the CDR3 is TGTGCCAGCAGCAAACTTTCTTCGGAAAAACTGTTTTTT. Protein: CASSKLSSEKLFF.